The present T cell receptor beta chain was sequenced within a study of beta chain features in type 1 diabetes. A few counts support this clone. Its antigen is still unknown. Sequenced material consisted of expressed TCRB transcripts (all of the isolated RNA was reverse transcribed). Measured with immunoSEQ multiplex PCR; TCRdb has only the in-frame clones, and not every one. Among hundreds of thousands of clones listed, around 15% were seen once. The ends lost 2 bases at V and 2 bases at J; junction bases unmatched: 2. Germline CDR1 MGHDK, CDR2 SYGVNS. This CDR3 is built from 15 residues. Study observations and caveats: The analysis here could not establish whether HLA type shapes TCRB rearrangement. For Type 1 diabetes patients, all four CD4+ subsets carried TCRB CDR3s that were moderately but significantly shorter.

The sample consisted of naive CD4+ T cells from blood. The clonotype was recovered from a young man with type 1 diabetes. The gene calls are TRBV25-1 and TRBJ2-1, with 8 nucleotides matching TRBD2. In nucleotides, the CDR3 is TGTGCCAGCAGTGAAAGAGCGGGGGCCTACAATGAGCAGTTCTTC. It translates to CASSERAGAYNEQFF.